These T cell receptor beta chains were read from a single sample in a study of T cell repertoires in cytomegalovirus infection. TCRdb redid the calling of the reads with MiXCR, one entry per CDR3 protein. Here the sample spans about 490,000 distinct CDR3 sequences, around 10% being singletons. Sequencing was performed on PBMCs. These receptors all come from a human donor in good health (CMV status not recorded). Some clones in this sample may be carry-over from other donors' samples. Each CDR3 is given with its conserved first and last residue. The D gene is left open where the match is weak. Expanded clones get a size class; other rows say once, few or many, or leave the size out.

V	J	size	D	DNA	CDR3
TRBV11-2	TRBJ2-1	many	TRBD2	TGTGCCAGCAGCTTAGTGGCTAGCGGGGGCCTACACAATGAGCAGTTCTTC	CASSLVASGGLHNEQFF
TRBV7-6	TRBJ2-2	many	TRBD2	TGTGCCAGCAGGTCGACAGCCGGCGGGGGCACCGGGGAGCTGTTTTTT	CASRSTAGGGTGELFF
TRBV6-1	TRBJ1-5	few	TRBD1	TGTGCCAGCAGTGAAGCGGGGGGGACAGTAAACAATCAGCCCCAGCATTTT	CASSEAGGTVNNQPQHF
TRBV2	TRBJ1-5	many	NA	TGTGCCAGCAGTGAATTCACGCGCAATCAGCCCCAGCATTTT	CASSEFTRNQPQHF
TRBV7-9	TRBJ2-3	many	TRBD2	TGTGCCAGCACCCCTACTAGCGAGGGATCCACAGATACGCAGTATTTT	CASTPTSEGSTDTQYF
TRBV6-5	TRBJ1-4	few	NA	TGTGCCAGCAGCCGGGCCCCTTCTTTATCTGAAAAACTGTTTTTT	CASSRAPSLSEKLFF
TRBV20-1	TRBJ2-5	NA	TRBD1	TGCAGTGCTGCCGGGACAGGGGGCTCTGAGACCCAGTACTTC	CSAAGTGGSETQYF
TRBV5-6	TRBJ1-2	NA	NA	TGTGCCAGCAGCTTGGGCCCAGGGGATAACTATGGCTACACCTTC	CASSLGPGDNYGYTF
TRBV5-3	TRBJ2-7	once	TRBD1	TGTGCCAGCAGCTTGGGACGACAGGGCACCTACGAGCAGTACTTC	CASSLGRQGTYEQYF
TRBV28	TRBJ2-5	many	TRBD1	TGTGCCAGCAGCTCGGGACAGACACAAGAGACCCAGTACTTC	CASSSGQTQETQYF
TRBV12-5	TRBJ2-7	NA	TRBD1	TGTGCTAGTGGACCCCGGACAGGGGCTGAAGAGCAGTACTTC	CASGPRTGAEEQYF
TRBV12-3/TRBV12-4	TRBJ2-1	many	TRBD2	TGTGCCAGCAGTTACAGCGGGAGCAGCTACAATGAGCAGTTCTTC	CASSYSGSSYNEQFF
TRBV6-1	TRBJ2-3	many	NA	TGTGCCAGCAGTGACTTCCGCCGGGACCTTAGCGATACGCAGTATTTT	CASSDFRRDLSDTQYF
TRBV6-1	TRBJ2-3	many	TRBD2	TGTGCCAGCAGTTCAACCGGCCGCGGGAGTGGGGGCACAGATACGCAGTATTTT	CASSSTGRGSGGTDTQYF
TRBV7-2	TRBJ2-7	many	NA	TGTGCCAGCAGCTTTCCTTTAGCGGTCTACGAGCAGTACTTC	CASSFPLAVYEQYF
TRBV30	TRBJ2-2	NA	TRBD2	TGTGCCAGCCCCCGGGGTAGCGGGATCGCCGGGGAGCTGTTTTTT	CASPRGSGIAGELFF
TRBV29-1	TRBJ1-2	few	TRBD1	TGCAGCGTTGAAACCCGACAGGGGTATGGCTACACCTTC	CSVETRQGYGYTF
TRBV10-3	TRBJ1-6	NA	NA	TGTGCCATCGGCGGACAGCAAGATTCACCCCTCCACTTT	CAIGGQQDSPLHF
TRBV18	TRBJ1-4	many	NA	TGTGCCAGCTCACCTCAAGGGGCGGCGGGCGAAAAACTGTTTTTT	CASSPQGAAGEKLFF
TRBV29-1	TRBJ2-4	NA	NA	TGCAGCGACTATGGGACTTCCTCTAATCGAAACATTCAGTACTTC	CSDYGTSSNRNIQYF
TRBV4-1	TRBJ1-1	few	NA	TGCGCCAGCAGCCAAGTTGACGGCGGGGATGAAGCTTTCTTT	CASSQVDGGDEAFF
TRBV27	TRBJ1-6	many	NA	TGTGCCAGCAGTTTAAGGTCTTCTCAGTTCAATTCACCCCTCCACTTT	CASSLRSSQFNSPLHF
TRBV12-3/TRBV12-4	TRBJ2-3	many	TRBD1	TGTGCCAGCAGTTTAACCACAGGGGTAGGAACAGATACGCAGTATTTT	CASSLTTGVGTDTQYF
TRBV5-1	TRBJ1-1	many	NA	TGCGCCAGCAGCAAAGGACGGGACACTGAAGCTTTCTTT	CASSKGRDTEAFF
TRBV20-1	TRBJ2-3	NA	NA	TGCAGTGCTGGGGGGCGTACAGATACGCAGTATTTT	CSAGGRTDTQYF
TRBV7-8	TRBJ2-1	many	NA	TGTGCCAGCAGCTTAGCGCCACTAGACAATGAGCAGTTCTTC	CASSLAPLDNEQFF
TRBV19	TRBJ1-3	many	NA	TGTGCCAGTAGTACCTACCTCGACAGAGCCTCTGGAAACACCATATATTTT	CASSTYLDRASGNTIYF
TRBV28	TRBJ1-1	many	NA	TGTGCCAGCCTGAGCGGCTTGGGGACTGAAGCTTTCTTT	CASLSGLGTEAFF
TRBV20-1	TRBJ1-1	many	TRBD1	TGCAGTGCAAACCCAGGGGGGAGCACTGAAGCTTTCTTT	CSANPGGSTEAFF
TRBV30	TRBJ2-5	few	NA	TGTGCCTGGAGTGTACCAGGCGGGGAAGAGACCCAGTACTTC	CAWSVPGGEETQYF
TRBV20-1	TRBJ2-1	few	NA	TGCAGTGCTAGAGATGGGGGCGATGAGCAGTTCTTC	CSARDGGDEQFF
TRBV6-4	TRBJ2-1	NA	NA	TGTGCCAGCAGTGACTCCGGGTTGGGCGAGCAGTTCTTC	CASSDSGLGEQFF
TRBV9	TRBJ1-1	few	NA	TGTGCCAGCAGCGTGTCGGGCGGGGGAACTGAAGCTTTCTTT	CASSVSGGGTEAFF
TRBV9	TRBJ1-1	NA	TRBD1	TGTGCCAGCAGCCCCCGGACAGGGACTGAAGCTTTCTTT	CASSPRTGTEAFF
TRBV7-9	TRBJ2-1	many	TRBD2	TGTGCCAGCAGCCCTTTTCCGTCTAGCGGGAGGGCCAGAAACTACAATGAGCAGTTCTTC	CASSPFPSSGRARNYNEQFF
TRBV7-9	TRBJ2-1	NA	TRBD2	TGTGCCAGCAGCTTACGACTAGCGGGAGATTATGGGTACAATGAGCAGTTCTTC	CASSLRLAGDYGYNEQFF
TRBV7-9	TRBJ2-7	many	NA	TGTGCCAGCAGCTTACGCGGCAGCGTTTACGAGCAGTACTTC	CASSLRGSVYEQYF
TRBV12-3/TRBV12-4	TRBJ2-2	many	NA	TGTGCCAGCAGTCCCTACCGGGGGGCCAGCCGGGAGCTGTTTTTT	CASSPYRGASRELFF
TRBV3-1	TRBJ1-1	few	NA	TGTGCCAGCAGCCTAGGCAGGGGTTACACTGAAGCTTTCTTT	CASSLGRGYTEAFF
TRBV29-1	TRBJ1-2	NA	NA	TGCAGCGTCTCCGGGGGGGGAGTCTATGGCTACACCTTC	CSVSGGGVYGYTF
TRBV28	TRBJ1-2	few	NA	TGTGCCAGCAGTTTAAGTGAAGGGATTAGGGGCTACACCTTC	CASSLSEGIRGYTF
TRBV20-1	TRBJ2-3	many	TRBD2	TGCAGTGCTAGAATCCTAGCGGGAGGTGACACAGATACGCAGTATTTT	CSARILAGGDTDTQYF
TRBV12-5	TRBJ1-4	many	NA	TGTGCTAGTGGTTTGGTACGAAGGGAGGGAAATGAAAAACTGTTTTTT	CASGLVRREGNEKLFF
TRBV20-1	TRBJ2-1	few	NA	TGCAGTGCTAGGAAGGGCTCCTACAATGAGCAGTTCTTC	CSARKGSYNEQFF
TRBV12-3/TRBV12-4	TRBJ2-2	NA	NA	TGTGCCAGCAGCCCCCGACAGGTCAACACCGGGGAGCTGTTTTTT	CASSPRQVNTGELFF
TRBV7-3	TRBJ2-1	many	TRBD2	TGTGCCAGCAGCTCGGGACTAGCGGGAGTAAATGAGCAGTTCTTC	CASSSGLAGVNEQFF
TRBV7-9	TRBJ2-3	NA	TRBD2	TGTGCCAGCAGAAACGGGGGGGAGCAGCGGGATACGCAGTATTTT	CASRNGGEQRDTQYF
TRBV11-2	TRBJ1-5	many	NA	TGTGCCAGCAGCTTTGGACATCCTCAGCCCCAGCATTTT	CASSFGHPQPQHF
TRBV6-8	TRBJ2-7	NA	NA	TGTGCCAGCAGTTACTCGGGGTCGGGGAATGAGCAGTACTTC	CASSYSGSGNEQYF
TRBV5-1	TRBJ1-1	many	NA	TGCGCCAGCAGCTTGGTGGTGGGTCGAATAACTGAAGCTTTCTTT	CASSLVVGRITEAFF
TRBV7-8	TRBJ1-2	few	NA	TGTGCCAGCAGCTTTGGTGGGCCCGCTTCGAATGGCTACACCTTC	CASSFGGPASNGYTF
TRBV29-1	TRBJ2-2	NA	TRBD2	TGCAGCGATGGACTAGCGGGAGTTACCGGGGAGCTGTTTTTT	CSDGLAGVTGELFF
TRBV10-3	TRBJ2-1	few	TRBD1	TGTGCCATCAGTGAGGGGCAGGTACAGGGGAATGAGCAGTTCTTC	CAISEGQVQGNEQFF
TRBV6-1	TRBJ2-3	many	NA	TGTGCCAGCAGTGAAATGGGGCTACTGGAAGATACGCAGTATTTT	CASSEMGLLEDTQYF
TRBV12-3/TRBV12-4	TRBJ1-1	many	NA	TGTGCCAGCAGGGCAGGGGCCCTTGAGGCTTTCTTT	CASRAGALEAFF
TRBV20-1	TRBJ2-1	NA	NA	TGCAGTGCTAACTGGGGTCGCGATGAGCAGTTCTTC	CSANWGRDEQFF
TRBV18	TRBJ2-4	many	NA	TGTGCCAGCTCACCACCTGGGACCAGGGAAAACATTCAGTACTTC	CASSPPGTRENIQYF